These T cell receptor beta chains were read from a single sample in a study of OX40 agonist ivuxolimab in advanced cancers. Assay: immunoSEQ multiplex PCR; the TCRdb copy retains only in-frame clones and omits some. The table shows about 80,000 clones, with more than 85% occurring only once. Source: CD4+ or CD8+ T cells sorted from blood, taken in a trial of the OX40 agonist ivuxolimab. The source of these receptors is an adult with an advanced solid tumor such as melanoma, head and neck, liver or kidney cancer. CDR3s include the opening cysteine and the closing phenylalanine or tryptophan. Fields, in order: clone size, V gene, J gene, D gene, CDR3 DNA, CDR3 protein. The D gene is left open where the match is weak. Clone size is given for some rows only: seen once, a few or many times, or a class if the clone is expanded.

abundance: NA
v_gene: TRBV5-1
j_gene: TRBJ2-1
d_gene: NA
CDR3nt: TGCGCCAGTAAGGATGGGAATGAGCAGTTCTTC
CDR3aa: CASKDGNEQFF

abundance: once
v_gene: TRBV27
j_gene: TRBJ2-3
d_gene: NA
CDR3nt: TGTGCCAGCACCCCGAGGACCGGACCAGCTGGCACAGATACGCAGTATTTT
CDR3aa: CASTPRTGPAGTDTQYF

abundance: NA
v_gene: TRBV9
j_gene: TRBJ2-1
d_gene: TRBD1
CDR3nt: TGTGCCAGCAGCGAGGGTGGGACAGGGGGCGTTGAGCAGTTCTTC
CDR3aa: CASSEGGTGGVEQFF

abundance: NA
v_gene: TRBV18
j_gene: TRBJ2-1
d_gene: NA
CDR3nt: TGTGCCAGCTCACCAAACAGTTACAATGAGCAGTTCTTC
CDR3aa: CASSPNSYNEQFF

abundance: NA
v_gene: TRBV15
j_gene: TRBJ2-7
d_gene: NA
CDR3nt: TGTGCCACCATAAGAAGCTCCTACGAGCAGTACTTC
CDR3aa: CATIRSSYEQYF

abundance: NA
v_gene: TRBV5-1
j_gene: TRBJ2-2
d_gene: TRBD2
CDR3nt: TGCGCCAGCAGCTCCCTGGGGAGCGGGAGCGCCGGGGAGCTGTTTTTT
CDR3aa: CASSSLGSGSAGELFF

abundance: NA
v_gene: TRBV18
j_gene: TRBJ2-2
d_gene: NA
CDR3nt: TGTGCCAGCTCACCACAGGGGCAAAACACCGGGGAGCTGTTTTTT
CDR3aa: CASSPQGQNTGELFF

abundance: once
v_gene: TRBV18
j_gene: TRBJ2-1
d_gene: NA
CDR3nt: TGTGCCAGCTCACCATCCGAACACGGTGAGCAGTTCTTC
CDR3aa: CASSPSEHGEQFF

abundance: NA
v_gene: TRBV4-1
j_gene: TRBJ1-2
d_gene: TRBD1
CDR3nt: TGCGCCAGCATGGGACAGGCGAACTATGGCTACACCTTC
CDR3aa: CASMGQANYGYTF

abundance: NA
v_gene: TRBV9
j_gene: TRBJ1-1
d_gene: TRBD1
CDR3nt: TGTGCCAGCAGCGACCGACAGGGGTTGAACACTGAAGCTTTCTTT
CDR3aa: CASSDRQGLNTEAFF

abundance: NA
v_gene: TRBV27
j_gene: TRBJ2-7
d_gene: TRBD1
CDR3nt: TGTGCCAGCAGCCCCCGACAGGGAAGATACGAGCAGTACTTC
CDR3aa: CASSPRQGRYEQYF

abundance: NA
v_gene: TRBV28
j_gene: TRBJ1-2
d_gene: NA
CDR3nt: TGTGCCAGCGTACGTGCCTGGGACTATGGCTACACCTTC
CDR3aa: CASVRAWDYGYTF

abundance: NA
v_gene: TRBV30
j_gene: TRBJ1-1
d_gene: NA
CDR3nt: TGTGCCTGGAAGGGGGGGCGCAAAACTGAAGCTTTCTTT
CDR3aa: CAWKGGRKTEAFF

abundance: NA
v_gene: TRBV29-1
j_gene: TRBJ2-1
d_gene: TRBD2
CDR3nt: TGCAGCGTGCTTGGACTAGCGGGATTGTCCTACAATGAGCAGTTCTTC
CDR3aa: CSVLGLAGLSYNEQFF

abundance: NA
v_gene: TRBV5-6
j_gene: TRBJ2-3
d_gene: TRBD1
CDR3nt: TGTGCCAGCAGCTTGGGGGACAGGGCCAGGTTTAGCACAGATACGCAGTATTTT
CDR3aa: CASSLGDRARFSTDTQYF

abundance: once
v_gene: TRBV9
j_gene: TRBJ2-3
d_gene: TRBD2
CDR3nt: TGTGCCAGCAGCGTGATGGGACTAGCGGTCACAGATACGCAGTATTTT
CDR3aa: CASSVMGLAVTDTQYF

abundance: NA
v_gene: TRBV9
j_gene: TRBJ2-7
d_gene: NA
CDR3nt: TGTGCCAGCAGCCCTCGCGGTAATAGCGGCTACGAGCAGTACTTC
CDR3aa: CASSPRGNSGYEQYF

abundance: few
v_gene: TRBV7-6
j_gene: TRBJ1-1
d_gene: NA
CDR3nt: TGTGCCAGCAGCTCTGGACAGAACACTGAAGCTTTCTTT
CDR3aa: CASSSGQNTEAFF

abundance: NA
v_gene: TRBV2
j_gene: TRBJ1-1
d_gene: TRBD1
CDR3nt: TGTGCCAGCAGTGCGGGACAGAGGAACACTGAAGCTTTCTTT
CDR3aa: CASSAGQRNTEAFF

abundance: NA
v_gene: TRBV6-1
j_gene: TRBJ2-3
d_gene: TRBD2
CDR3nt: TGTGCCAGCATCGGAACCCGGGGGGGTCATACGCAGTATTTT
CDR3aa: CASIGTRGGHTQYF

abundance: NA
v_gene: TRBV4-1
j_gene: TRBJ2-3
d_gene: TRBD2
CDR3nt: TGCGCCAGCAGCCTGGGCGGCGGGAGGACAGATACGCAGTATTTT
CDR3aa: CASSLGGGRTDTQYF